This T cell receptor beta chain derives from a study of CD8 T cells in Susac syndrome. Germline assignment: CDR1 SGDLS and CDR2 YYNGEE. This CDR3 comprises 13 residues. With 3 bases removed from V and 4 bases from J, the gap between germline ends came to 11 bases. An amount of RNA that ranged from roughly 0.45 to 1 ug was reverse transcribed with random hexamers. One entry per CDR3 protein results from TCRdb running MiXCR on the immunoSEQ multiplex PCR reads. Of about 240,000 distinct CDR3 sequences detected, 96% appear once; the ten largest clones hold under 0.12%. The sequence was collected from a human donor with Susac syndrome. The material sequenced was CD4+ T cells from PBMCs. The gene calls are TRBV9 and TRBJ2-7; possibly TRBD2 for D (6 bases). In nucleotides, the CDR3 is TGTGCCAGCAGCGCGGTCGCGGGGTACGAGCAGTACTTC. Translated, it gives CASSAVAGYEQYF.